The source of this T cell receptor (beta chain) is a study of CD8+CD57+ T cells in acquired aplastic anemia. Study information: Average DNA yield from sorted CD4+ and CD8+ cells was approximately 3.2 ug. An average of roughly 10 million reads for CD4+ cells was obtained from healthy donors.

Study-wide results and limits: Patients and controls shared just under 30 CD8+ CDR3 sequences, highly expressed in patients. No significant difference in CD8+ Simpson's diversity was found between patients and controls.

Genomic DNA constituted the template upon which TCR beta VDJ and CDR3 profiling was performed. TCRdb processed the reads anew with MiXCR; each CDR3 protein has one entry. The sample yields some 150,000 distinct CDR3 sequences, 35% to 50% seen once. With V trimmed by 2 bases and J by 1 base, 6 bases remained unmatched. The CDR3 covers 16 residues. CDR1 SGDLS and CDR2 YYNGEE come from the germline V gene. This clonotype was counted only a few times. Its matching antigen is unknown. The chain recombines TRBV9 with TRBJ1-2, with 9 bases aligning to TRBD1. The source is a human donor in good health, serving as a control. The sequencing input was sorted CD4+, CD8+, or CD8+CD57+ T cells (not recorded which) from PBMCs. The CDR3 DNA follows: TGTGCCAGCAGCGTTACCCCGGGACAGGGTAACTATGGCTACACCTTC. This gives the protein CASSVTPGQGNYGYTF.